This T cell receptor beta chain was identified during a study of T cell changes during pregnancy in multiple sclerosis. TCRdb keeps only in-frame clones here, not all; method: immunoSEQ multiplex PCR. The data show about 70,000 clones, 85% to 95% seen once. Between the trimmed V and J ends, which lost 1 base and 0 bases, there was a span of 16 bases. The germline V gene encodes CDR1 LGHNA and CDR2 YSLEER. The CDR3 runs to 17 residues. Sequencing was performed on CD8+ T cells from peripheral blood mononuclear cells, taken in the third trimester of pregnancy. V gene TRBV4-3 combines with J gene TRBJ2-7, with D maybe TRBD1 (6 bases). The TCR sequence derives from a female donor in good health, enrolled as a control in a pregnancy study. Written as DNA, the CDR3 is TGCGCCAGCAGCCAAGCGGTGGGGGCTATAAGCTCCTACGAGCAGTACTTC. It yields the protein CASSQAVGAISSYEQYF.